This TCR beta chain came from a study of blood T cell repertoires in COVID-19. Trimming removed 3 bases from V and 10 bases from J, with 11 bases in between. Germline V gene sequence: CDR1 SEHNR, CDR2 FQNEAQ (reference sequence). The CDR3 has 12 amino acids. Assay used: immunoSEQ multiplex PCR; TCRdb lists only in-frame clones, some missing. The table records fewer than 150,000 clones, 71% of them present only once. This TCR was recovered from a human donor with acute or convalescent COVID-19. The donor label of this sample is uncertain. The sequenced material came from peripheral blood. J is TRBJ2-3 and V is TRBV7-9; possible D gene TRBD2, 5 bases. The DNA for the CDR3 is TGTGCCAGCAGCTTGGGGAGTGTATCGCAGTATTTT. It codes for CASSLGSVSQYF.